The present T cell receptor beta chain was sequenced within a study of T cell clonotyping in hematopoietic cell transplantation. Study-level results: Higher Inverse Simpson Index values in graft donor and pretransplant recipient predicted broader posttransplant TCR diversity. CD4 and CD8 repertoire contributions could not be separated without sorting. Pathologically expanded recipient clonotypes increased progressively from day 30 to day 180 as diversity fell.

Per germline, CDR1 PRHDT and CDR2 FYEKMQ (reference sequence). This CDR3 spans 16 amino acids. Trimming shortened V by 5 bases and J by 5 bases, and 21 bases separated the two germline ends. As regards this clone: What it binds is not known.

Generated by immunoSEQ multiplex PCR, the TCRdb table keeps only in-frame clones and is missing some. The table shows more than 10,000 clones, with around 85% occurring only once. The material sequenced was PBMCs, taken 100 days after allogeneic stem cell transplant. This TCR derives from a female patient between 40 and 50 years old who had an allogeneic stem cell transplant from a related donor, so T cells may come from the graft donor. Some clones in this sample may be carry-over from other donors' samples. V and J are TRBV13 and TRBJ1-1, with D tentatively TRBD1 (6 bases). The CDR3, as DNA: TGTGCCAGCAGCCCTAAAGGGGGGCGGCAGCGGACTGAAGCTTTCTTT. It yields the protein CASSPKGGRQRTEAFF. The entire variable domain, with the rest obtained from reference TRBV13 and TRBJ1-1, is as follows: AAGVIQSPRHLIKEKRETATLKCYPIPRHDTVYWYQQGPGQDPQFLISFYEKMQSDKGSIPDRFSAQQFSDYHSELNMSSLELGDSALYFCASSPKGGRQRTEAFFGQGTRLTVV.